Reported below is one T cell receptor (beta chain). This sample was taken from a study of T-cell reconstitution after alpha-beta-depleted transplantation in children. Unique molecular identifiers were used in preparing the TCRbeta library. TCRdb re-called the PCR reads through MiXCR, storing one row per CDR3 protein. The sample lists hundreds of thousands of distinct CDR3 sequences, over 25% seen once, with 2% to 3% in the top ten. J lost 6 bases, V lost 7 bases, and 13 bases had no gene match. This CDR3 contains 17 residues. Per germline, CDR1 SQVTM and CDR2 ANQGSEA. The sample here was PBMCs from the stem cell graft donor, taken from the stem cell graft. The chain recombines TRBV29-1 with TRBJ2-2; 14 bases are a match to TRBD2. This TCR was recovered from a human donor who donated a stem cell graft to a child with aplastic anemia. CDR3 sequence reads: CSAVTSGRAAEAGELFF. The CDR3 DNA sequence: TGCAGCGCAGTGACTAGCGGGAGGGCGGCGGAAGCCGGGGAGCTGTTTTTT.